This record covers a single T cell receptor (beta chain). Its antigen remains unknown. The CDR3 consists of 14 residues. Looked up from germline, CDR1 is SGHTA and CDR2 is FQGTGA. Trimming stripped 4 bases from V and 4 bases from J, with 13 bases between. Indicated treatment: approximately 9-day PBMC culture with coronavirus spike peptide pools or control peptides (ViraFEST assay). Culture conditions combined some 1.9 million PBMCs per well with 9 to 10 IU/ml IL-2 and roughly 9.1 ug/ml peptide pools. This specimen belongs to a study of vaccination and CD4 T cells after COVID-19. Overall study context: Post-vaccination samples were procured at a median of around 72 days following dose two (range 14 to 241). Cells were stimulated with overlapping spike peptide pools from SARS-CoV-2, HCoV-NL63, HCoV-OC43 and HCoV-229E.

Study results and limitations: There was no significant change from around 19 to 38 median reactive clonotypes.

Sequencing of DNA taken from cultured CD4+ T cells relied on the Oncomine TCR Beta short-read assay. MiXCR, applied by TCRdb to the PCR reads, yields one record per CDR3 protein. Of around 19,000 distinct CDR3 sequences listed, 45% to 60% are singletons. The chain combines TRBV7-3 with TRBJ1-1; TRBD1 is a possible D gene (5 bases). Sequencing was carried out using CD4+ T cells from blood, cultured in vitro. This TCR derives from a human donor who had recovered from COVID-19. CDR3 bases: TGTGCCAGCAGCTCCCAGGGTTCGGGCACTGAAGCTTTCTTT. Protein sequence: CASSSQGSGTEAFF.